This T cell receptor beta chain was recovered during a study of identical twins. General study results and limits: Because invariant MAIT and iNKT cells could be present, zero-insertion analyses could be partly confounded. In cord blood, abundant beta clonotypes had fewer insertions; memory showed no trend.

Every donor was a healthy Caucasian. One entry per CDR3 protein results from TCRdb running MiXCR on the 5' RACE reads. This sample yields about 340,000 distinct CDR3 sequences, of which about 12% are seen a single time; around 6.9% belongs to the top ten. This CDR3 contains 15 residues. V was shortened by 1 base and J by 5 bases, with 12 bases between the two germline ends. The germline V gene encodes CDR1 MNHEY and CDR2 SMNVEV (reference sequence). Notes on this clonotype: The antigen remains unidentified.

The same data also contributed to another study, on yellow fever vaccine responses in identical twins. That work adds: Reportedly, twins' vaccine T cell responses looked partly convergent and partly personalized.

The chain recombines TRBV27 with TRBJ2-1, with D unresolved. Sequencing input: CD8+ T cells sorted from blood. This TCR derives from a young woman in good health. CDR3 residues: CASSLFRGHNNEQFF. CDR3 DNA: TGTGCCAGCAGTTTATTTAGAGGCCATAACAATGAGCAGTTCTTC.